The 14 T cell receptor beta chains below come from one sample, sequenced in a study of blood T cell repertoires in COVID-19. Sequenced by immunoSEQ multiplex PCR; TCRdb stores in-frame clones only, minus some. The profile shows more than 200,000 clones, about 88% of them singletons. Sequences were obtained from peripheral blood. These receptors were taken from a man younger than 45 with active or convalescent COVID-19.

The chain is built from TRBV19 and TRBJ1-6; 7 bases match TRBD1. CDR3 length: 15 residues. Trimming at V came to 5 bases and at J to 4 bases, leaving 5 bases not matched to a gene. Germline CDR1 reads LNHDA; CDR2 reads SQIVND (reference sequence). As DNA, the CDR3 is TGTGCCAGTAGTTCCGGGACAGCGTATAATTCACCCCTCCACTTT. The encoded protein is CASSSGTAYNSPLHF.

V is TRBV23-1 and J is TRBJ1-1; 8 bases line up with TRBD1. TRBV23-1 falls under the ORF class, with uncertain function. V was pared by 0 bases and J by 8 bases, with 8 bases of the junction left unmatched. CDR3 size: 15 residues. The CDR3 reads CASSQSRTGFTEAFF. The CDR3 nucleotides read TGCGCCAGCAGTCAATCGCGGACAGGGTTTACAGAAGCTTTCTTT.

The chain is built from TRBV30 and TRBJ1-5; a possible D gene is TRBD1 (6 bases). V was trimmed by 5 bases and J by 4 bases, leaving 12 bases between them. This CDR3 contains 13 residues. CDR1 and CDR2 (germline): GTSNPN, SVGIG (reference sequence). Here the CDR3 reads CAWAYRENQPQHF. DNA for the CDR3: TGTGCCTGGGCATACAGGGAGAATCAGCCCCAGCATTTT.

The chain is built from TRBV5-6 and TRBJ2-7, with a possible D match to TRBD1 (6 bases). V gave up 2 bases and J gave up 5 bases, with 17 bases separating them. Per the germline V gene, CDR1 is SGHDT and CDR2 is YYEEEE. This CDR3 has 15 residues. The CDR3 loop is CASSFTGSAGHEQYF. In DNA form, the CDR3 reads TGTGCCAGCAGCTTTACAGGGTCCGCGGGTCACGAGCAGTACTTC.

V and J are TRBV7-2 and TRBJ2-7; tentatively, D is TRBD2 (5 bases). Germline CDR1 is SGHTA and CDR2 is FQGNSA. The CDR3 has 13 amino acids. V lost 1 base and J lost 2, with 6 bases in between. CDR3 nucleotide sequence: TGTGCCAGCAGCTTAGATAGCGCCTACGAGCAGTACTTC. Protein sequence: CASSLDSAYEQYF.

The V and J genes are TRBV27 and TRBJ2-7; 8 bases align to TRBD2. V lost 8 bases to trimming and J lost 2 bases; unmatched junction nucleotides: 11. CDR3 size: 15 residues. CDR1 and CDR2 (germline): MNHEY, SMNVEV (reference sequence). The CDR3, as DNA: TGTGCCAGCGTTTTAAGGCGGGGGGCTACCTACGAGCAGTACTTC. This encodes CASVLRRGATYEQYF.

The chain recombines TRBV19 with TRBJ2-7; tentatively, D is TRBD1 (6 bases). Trimming cost V 4 bases and J 1 base, with 20 bases left between them. CDR1 LNHDA and CDR2 SQIVND come from the germline V gene (reference sequence). The CDR3 runs 17 residues. The CDR3: CASSTPRLAGASYEQYF. In nucleotides, the CDR3 is TGTGCCAGTAGTACCCCTCGCTTGGCAGGGGCTTCCTACGAGCAGTACTTC.

The chain has TRBV2 and TRBJ1-1, with TRBD1 matching 7 bases. Germline V CDR1 and CDR2: SNHLY, FYNNEI. V lost 5 bases to trimming and J lost 5 bases; unmatched junction nucleotides: 8. The CDR3 contains 14 residues. The CDR3 coding sequence is TGTGCCAGCAGTTACGGACAGGAGAAGACTGAAGCTTTCTTT. Its translation is CASSYGQEKTEAFF.

This sequence joins TRBV20-1 and TRBJ2-1; no clear D gene. Germline CDR1 DFQATT, CDR2 SNEGSKA (reference sequence). V gave up 1 base and J gave up 5 bases, with 3 bases separating them. CDR3 length equals 11 residues. CDR3 sequence: CSARADNEQFF. In DNA, the CDR3 is TGCAGTGCTAGAGCGGACAATGAGCAGTTCTTC.

J is TRBJ2-3 and V is TRBV2, with 7 bases matching TRBD1. The CDR3 consists of 15 residues. Germline values: CDR1 SNHLY, CDR2 FYNNEI. With V trimmed by 1 base and J by 4 bases, 5 bases remained unmatched. CDR3 sequence reads: CASSEDRGNADTQYF. The CDR3 DNA reads TGTGCCAGCAGTGAAGACAGGGGCAATGCAGATACGCAGTATTTT.

This chain connects TRBV13 to TRBJ2-7, with D unclear. V was cut by 5 bases and J by 1 base, with 12 bases left in between. The CDR3 runs to 14 residues. Per germline, CDR1 PRHDT and CDR2 FYEKMQ (reference sequence). DNA of the CDR3: TGTGCCAGCAGCCCGAGAGGTGGTTCCTACGAGCAGTACTTC. Protein: CASSPRGGSYEQYF.

The V call is TRBV9, the J call TRBJ1-2, with 9 bases matching TRBD1. CDR3 length: 13 amino acids. Germline V gene data show CDR1 as SGDLS and CDR2 as YYNGEE. The ends lost 5 bases at V and 6 bases at J; junction bases unmatched: 5. CDR3 amino acids: CASRDRTGDGYTF. The CDR3 nucleotides read TGTGCCAGCAGGGACAGGACAGGGGATGGCTACACCTTC.

The chain has TRBV27 and TRBJ2-1, with D maybe TRBD1 (6 bases). The V gene's germline CDR1 is MNHEY and CDR2 SMNVEV (reference sequence). V dropped 5 bases and J dropped 4 bases, with 12 bases sitting between them. This CDR3 is 14 amino acids long. The chain's CDR3 is CASSPTQGYNEQFF. CDR3 DNA sequence: TGTGCCAGCAGTCCGACGCAGGGGTACAATGAGCAGTTCTTC.

This clone was seen just once. The J gene is TRBJ1-5, the V gene TRBV9; D remains unclear. V lost 0 bases to trimming and J lost 5 bases, with 12 bases between them. Germline CDR1 and CDR2: SGDLS and YYNGEE. This CDR3 contains 15 residues. CDR3 sequence (DNA): TGTGCCAGCAGCGTAGGAGGGAATTGGGATCAGCCCCAGCATTTT. It yields the protein CASSVGGNWDQPQHF.